The entry below gives a single T cell receptor beta chain sequence along with its context. Its antigen is unidentified. Next came a second PCR, run for about 7 to 11 cycles, which used a sample-barcoded 5' primer along with a J-beta primer mix. TCRdb independently ran MiXCR on the 5' RACE reads; one entry per CDR3 protein. The table lists approximately 320,000 distinct CDR3 sequences, 27% of them singletons. No fewer than 6 micrograms of total RNA were isolated from every sample. The data belong to a study of blood T cells in healthy people across ages. Trimming left V 6 bases short and J 4 bases short, with 10 bases between. CDR3 length equals 13 residues. The study, taken as a whole, reports: In the absence of known donor CMV status, changes in expanded clonotypes were possibly confounded.

The sequence was collected from a woman in her sixties or seventies in good health. The specimen was blood. This sequence joins TRBV12-3 or TRBV12-4 and TRBJ2-4, with a possible D match to TRBD1 (6 bases). The CDR3 sequence: CASSPDRKNIQYF. The CDR3 DNA sequence: TGTGCCAGCAGCCCGGACAGAAAAAACATTCAGTACTTC.